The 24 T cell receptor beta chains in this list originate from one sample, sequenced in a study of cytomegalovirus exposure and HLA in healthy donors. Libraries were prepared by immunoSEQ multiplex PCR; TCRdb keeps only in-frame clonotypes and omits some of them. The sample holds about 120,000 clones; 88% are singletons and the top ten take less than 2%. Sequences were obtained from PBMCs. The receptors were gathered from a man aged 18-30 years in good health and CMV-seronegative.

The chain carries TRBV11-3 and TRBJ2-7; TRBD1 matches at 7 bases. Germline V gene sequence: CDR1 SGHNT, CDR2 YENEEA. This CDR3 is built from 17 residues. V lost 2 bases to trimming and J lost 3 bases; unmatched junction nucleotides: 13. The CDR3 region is CASSLRPGQTTHYEQYF. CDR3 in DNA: TGTGCCAGCAGCTTACGACCGGGACAGACGACTCACTACGAGCAGTACTTC.

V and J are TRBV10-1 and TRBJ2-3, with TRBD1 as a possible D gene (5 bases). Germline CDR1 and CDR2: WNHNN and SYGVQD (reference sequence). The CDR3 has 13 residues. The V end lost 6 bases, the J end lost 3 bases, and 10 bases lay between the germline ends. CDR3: CASSQGETDTQYF. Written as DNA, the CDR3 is TGCGCCAGCAGCCAGGGTGAGACAGATACGCAGTATTTT.

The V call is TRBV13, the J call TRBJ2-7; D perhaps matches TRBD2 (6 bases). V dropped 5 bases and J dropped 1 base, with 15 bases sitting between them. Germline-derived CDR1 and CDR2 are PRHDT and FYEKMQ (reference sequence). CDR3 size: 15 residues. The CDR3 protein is CASSQGRDWSYEQYF. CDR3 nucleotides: TGTGCCAGCAGCCAAGGCCGGGACTGGTCCTACGAGCAGTACTTC.

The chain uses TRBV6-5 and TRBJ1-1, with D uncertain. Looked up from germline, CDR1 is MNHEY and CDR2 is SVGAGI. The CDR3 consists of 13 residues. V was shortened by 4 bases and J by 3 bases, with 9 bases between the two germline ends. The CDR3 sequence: CASSWTTDTEAFF. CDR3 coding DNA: TGTGCCAGCAGTTGGACTACGGACACTGAAGCTTTCTTT.

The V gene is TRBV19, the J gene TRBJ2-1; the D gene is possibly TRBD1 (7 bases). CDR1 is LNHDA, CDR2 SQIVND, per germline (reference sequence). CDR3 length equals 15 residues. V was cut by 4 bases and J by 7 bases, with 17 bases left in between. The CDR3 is CASSTQRSGGNEQFF. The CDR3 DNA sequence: TGTGCCAGTAGTACCCAAAGATCAGGGGGGAATGAGCAGTTCTTC.

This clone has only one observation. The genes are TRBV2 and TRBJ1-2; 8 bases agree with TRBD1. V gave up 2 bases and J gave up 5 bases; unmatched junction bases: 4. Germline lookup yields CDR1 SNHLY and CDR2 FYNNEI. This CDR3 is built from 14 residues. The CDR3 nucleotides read TGTGCCAGCAGTGAACAGGGGGCTGGGTATGGCTACACCTTC. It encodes CASSEQGAGYGYTF.

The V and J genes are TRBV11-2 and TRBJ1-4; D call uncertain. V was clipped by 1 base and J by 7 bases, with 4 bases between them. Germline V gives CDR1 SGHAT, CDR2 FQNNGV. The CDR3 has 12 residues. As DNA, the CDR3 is TGTGCCAGCAGCTTAGCCTCTGAAAAACTGTTTTTT. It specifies CASSLASEKLFF.

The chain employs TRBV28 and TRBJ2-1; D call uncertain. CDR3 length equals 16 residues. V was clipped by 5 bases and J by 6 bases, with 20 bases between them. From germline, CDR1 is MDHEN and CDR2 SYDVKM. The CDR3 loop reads CASSQSMDGDLNEQFF. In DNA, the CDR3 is TGTGCCAGCAGTCAAAGTATGGATGGAGATCTCAATGAGCAGTTCTTC.

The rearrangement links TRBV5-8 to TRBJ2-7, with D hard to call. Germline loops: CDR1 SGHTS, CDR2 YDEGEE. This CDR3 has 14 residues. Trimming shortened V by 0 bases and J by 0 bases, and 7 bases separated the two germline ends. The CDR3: CASSLGVSSYEQYF. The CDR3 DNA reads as TGTGCCAGCAGCTTGGGAGTGAGCTCCTACGAGCAGTACTTC.

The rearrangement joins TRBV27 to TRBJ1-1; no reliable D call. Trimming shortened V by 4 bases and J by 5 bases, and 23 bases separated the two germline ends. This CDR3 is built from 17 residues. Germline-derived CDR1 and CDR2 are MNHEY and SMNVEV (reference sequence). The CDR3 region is CASSSRKEHREVTEAFF. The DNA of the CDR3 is TGTGCCAGCAGTTCCCGTAAAGAACATCGGGAGGTGACTGAAGCTTTCTTT.

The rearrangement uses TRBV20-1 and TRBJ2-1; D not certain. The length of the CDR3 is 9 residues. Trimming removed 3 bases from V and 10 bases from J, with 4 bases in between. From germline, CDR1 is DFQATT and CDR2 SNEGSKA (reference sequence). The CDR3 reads CSASREQFF. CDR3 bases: TGCAGTGCTAGCCGGGAGCAGTTCTTC.

The CDR3 DNA reads TGTGCCACCAGCAGCTATCCTGGGCTGACGAACACTGAAGCTTTCTTT. It yields the protein CATSSYPGLTNTEAFF. The chain recombines TRBV15 with TRBJ1-1; D gene uncertain. Trimming cost V 3 bases and J 1 base, with 15 bases left between them. The germline V gene has CDR1 LNHNV and CDR2 YYDKDF (reference sequence). This CDR3 is 16 amino acids long.

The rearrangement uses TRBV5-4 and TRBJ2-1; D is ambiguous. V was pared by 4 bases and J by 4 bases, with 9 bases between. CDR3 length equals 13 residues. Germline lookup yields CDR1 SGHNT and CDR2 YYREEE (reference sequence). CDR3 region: CASSTDKYNEQFF. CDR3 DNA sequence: TGTGCCAGCAGCACTGACAAGTACAATGAGCAGTTCTTC.

CDR3 nucleotides: TGTGCCAGCAGCTTGGTCGAGGGTTACGAGCAGTACTTC. Translation gives CASSLVEGYEQYF. The J gene is TRBJ2-7, the V gene TRBV5-6; D possibly corresponds to TRBD2 (5 bases). Trimming removed 0 bases from V and 4 bases from J, with 8 bases in between. The CDR3 totals 13 residues. Germline lookup yields CDR1 SGHDT and CDR2 YYEEEE.

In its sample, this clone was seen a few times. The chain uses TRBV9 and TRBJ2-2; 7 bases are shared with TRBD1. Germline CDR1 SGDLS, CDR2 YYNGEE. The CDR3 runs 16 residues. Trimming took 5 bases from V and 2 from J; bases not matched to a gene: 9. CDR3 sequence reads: CASSKVGQANTGELFF. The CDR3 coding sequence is TGTGCCAGCAGTAAAGTTGGACAGGCCAACACCGGGGAGCTGTTTTTT.

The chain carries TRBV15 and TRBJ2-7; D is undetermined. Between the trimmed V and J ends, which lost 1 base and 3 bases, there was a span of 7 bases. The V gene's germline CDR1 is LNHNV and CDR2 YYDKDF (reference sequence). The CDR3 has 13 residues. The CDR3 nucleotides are TGTGCCACCAGCAGAGGAAGCTACTACGAGCAGTACTTC. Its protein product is CATSRGSYYEQYF. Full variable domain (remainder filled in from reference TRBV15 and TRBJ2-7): DAMVIQNPRYQVTQFGKPVTLSCSQTLNHNVMYWYQQKSSQAPKLLFHYYDKDFNNEADTPDNFQSRRPNTSFCFLDIRSPGLGDTAMYLCATSRGSYYEQYFGPGTRLTVT.

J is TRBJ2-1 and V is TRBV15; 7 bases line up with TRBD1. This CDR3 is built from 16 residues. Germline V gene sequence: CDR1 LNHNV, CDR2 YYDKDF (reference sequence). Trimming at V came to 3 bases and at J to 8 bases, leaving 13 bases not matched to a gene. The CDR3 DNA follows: TGTGCCACCAGCAGCCGAGGACAGGCCCATGGTTATGAGCAGTTCTTC. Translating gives CATSSRGQAHGYEQFF.

Here the CDR3 reads CASSLYSQQGGTGELFF. CDR3 nucleotides: TGCGCCAGCAGCTTGTATTCTCAACAGGGGGGCACCGGGGAGCTGTTTTTT. The rearrangement links TRBV5-1 to TRBJ2-2, with 8 bases fitting TRBD1. Trimming removed 1 base from V and 4 bases from J; junction bases left unmatched: 9. CDR1 and CDR2 from the germline V gene are SGHRS and YFSETQ. The CDR3 loop spans 17 amino acids.

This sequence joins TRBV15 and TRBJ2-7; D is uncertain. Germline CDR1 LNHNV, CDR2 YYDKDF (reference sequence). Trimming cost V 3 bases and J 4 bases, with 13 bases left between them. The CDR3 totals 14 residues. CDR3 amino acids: CATSRESGHYEQYF. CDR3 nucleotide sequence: TGTGCCACCAGCAGGGAGTCGGGTCATTACGAGCAGTACTTC. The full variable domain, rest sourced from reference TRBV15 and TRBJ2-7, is DAMVIQNPRYQVTQFGKPVTLSCSQTLNHNVMYWYQQKSSQAPKLLFHYYDKDFNNEADTPDNFQSRRPNTSFCFLDIRSPGLGDTAMYLCATSRESGHYEQYFGPGTRLTVT.

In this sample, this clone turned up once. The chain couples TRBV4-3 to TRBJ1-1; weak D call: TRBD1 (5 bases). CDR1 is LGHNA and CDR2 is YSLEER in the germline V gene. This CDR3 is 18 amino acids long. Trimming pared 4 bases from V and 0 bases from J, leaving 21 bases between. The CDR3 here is CASSPPYGARGVNTEAFF. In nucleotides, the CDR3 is TGCGCCAGCAGCCCACCCTATGGCGCGCGGGGGGTGAACACTGAAGCTTTCTTT.

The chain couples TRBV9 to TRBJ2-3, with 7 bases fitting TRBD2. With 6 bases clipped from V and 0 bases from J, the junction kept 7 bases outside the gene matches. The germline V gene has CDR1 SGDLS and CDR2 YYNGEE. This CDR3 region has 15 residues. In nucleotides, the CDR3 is TGTGCCAGCACCGCGCTCGGGGGGAGCACAGATACGCAGTATTTT. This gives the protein CASTALGGSTDTQYF.

The CDR3 DNA follows: TGCGCCAGCAGCCAAAACCCCCCCGCGGTAGCGGGAGAACTGAGCGAGCAGTACTTC. It encodes CASSQNPPAVAGELSEQYF. The chain couples TRBV4-1 to TRBJ2-7, with 9 bases that match TRBD2. The CDR3 totals 19 residues. Per the germline V gene, CDR1 is MGHRA and CDR2 is YSYEKL. Unmatched junction bases numbered 20, after V lost 2 bases and J lost 6 bases.

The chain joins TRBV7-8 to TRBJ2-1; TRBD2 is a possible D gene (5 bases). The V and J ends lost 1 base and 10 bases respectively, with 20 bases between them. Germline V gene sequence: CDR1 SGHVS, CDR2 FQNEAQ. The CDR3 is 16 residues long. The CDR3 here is CASSLVRFVERGEQFF. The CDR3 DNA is TGTGCCAGCAGCTTAGTTCGGTTCGTGGAGAGAGGGGAGCAGTTCTTC.

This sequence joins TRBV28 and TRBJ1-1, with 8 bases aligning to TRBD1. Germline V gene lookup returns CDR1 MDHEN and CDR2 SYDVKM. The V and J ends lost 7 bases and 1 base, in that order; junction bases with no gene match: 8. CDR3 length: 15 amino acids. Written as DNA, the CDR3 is TGTGCCAGCAATCTCCAGGGGGCGAAGAACACTGAAGCTTTCTTT. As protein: CASNLQGAKNTEAFF. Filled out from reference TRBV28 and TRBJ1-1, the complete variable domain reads DVKVTQSSRYLVKRTGEKVFLECVQDMDHENMFWYRQDPGLGLRLIYFSYDVKMKEKGDIPEGYSVSREKKERFSLILESASTNQTSMYLCASNLQGAKNTEAFFGQGTRLTVV.